The clone carrying this T cell receptor (beta chain) has a count of ten or more. This table comes from immunoSEQ multiplex PCR, and its TCRdb copy is limited to in-frame clones, with some not included. The sample includes about 220,000 clones, around 81% of them seen just once. This sample is part of a study of blood T cell repertoires in COVID-19. Study-level information: Both acute and convalescent COVID-19 samples were obtained from the United States, Italy and Spain. PBMCs, B-cell-depleted T cells, or T cells provided the cDNA or gDNA that made up the material.

Germline assignment: CDR1 SGHAT and CDR2 FQDESV (reference sequence). This CDR3 has 15 residues. The ends lost 2 bases at V and 1 base at J; junction bases unmatched: 3. The chain couples TRBV11-1 to TRBJ2-5; TRBD2 aligns across 8 bases. The source of this sequence is a woman in her 70s with acute or convalescent COVID-19. Sequenced input: peripheral blood. The CDR3: CASSLRAGAQETQYF. In nucleotides, the CDR3 is TGTGCCAGCAGCTTAAGAGCGGGGGCCCAAGAGACCCAGTACTTC.